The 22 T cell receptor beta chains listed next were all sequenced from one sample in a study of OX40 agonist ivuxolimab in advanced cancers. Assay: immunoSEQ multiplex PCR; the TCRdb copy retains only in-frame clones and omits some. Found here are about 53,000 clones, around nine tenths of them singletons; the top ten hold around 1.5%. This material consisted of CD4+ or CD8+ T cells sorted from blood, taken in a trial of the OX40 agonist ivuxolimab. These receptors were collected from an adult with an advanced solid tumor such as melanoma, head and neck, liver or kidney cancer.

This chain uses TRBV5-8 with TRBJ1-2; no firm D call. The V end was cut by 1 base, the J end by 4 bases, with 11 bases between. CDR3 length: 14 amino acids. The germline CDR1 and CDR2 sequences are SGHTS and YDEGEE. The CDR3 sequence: CASSLFMAAYGYTF. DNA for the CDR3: TGTGCCAGCAGCTTGTTCATGGCGGCCTATGGCTACACCTTC.

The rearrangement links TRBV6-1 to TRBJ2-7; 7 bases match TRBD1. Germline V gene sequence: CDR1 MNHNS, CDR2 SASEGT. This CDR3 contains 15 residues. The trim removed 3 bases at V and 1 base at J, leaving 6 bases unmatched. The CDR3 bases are TGTGCCAGCAGTGAGGATGCAGGGGGTTCCTACGAGCAGTACTTC. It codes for CASSEDAGGSYEQYF.

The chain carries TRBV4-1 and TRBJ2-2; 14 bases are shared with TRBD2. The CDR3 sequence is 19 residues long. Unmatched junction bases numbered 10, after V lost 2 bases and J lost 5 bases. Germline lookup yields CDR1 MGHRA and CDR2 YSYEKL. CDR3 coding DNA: TGCGCCAGCAGCCAACCGGGACTAGCGGGGGCTGTGGGGACCGGGGAGCTGTTTTTT. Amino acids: CASSQPGLAGAVGTGELFF.

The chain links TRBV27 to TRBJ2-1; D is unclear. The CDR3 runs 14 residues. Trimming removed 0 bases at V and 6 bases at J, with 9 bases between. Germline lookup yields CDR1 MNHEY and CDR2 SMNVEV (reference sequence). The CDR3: CASSLSVQTNEQFF. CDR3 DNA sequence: TGTGCCAGCAGTTTATCGGTGCAGACCAATGAGCAGTTCTTC.

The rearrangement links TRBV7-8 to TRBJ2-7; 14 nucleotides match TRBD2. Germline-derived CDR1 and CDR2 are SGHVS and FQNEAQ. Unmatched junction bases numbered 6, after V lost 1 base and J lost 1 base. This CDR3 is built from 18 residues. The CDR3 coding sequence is TGTGCCAGCAGCTTAGGGGGGACTAGCGGGGGCGCGTCCTACGAGCAGTACTTC. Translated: CASSLGGTSGGASYEQYF.

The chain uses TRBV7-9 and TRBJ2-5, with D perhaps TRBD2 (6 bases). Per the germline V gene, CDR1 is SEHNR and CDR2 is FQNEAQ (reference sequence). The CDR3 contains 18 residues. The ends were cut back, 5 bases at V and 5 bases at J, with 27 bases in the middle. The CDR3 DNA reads TGTGCCAGCAGCCGAGACCAAAGTCCGGGACGCCGGGAGGAGACCCAGTACTTC. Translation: CASSRDQSPGRREETQYF.

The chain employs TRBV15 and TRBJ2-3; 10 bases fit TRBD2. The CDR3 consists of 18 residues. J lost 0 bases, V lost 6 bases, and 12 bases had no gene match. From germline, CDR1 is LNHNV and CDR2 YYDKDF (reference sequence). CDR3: CATRPARTSGPSTDTQYF. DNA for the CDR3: TGTGCCACCAGGCCTGCTCGGACTAGCGGCCCTAGCACAGATACGCAGTATTTT.

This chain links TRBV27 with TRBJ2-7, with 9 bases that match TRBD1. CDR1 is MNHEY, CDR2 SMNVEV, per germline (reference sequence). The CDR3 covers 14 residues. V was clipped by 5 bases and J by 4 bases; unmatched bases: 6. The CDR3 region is CASSHRQGVYEQYF. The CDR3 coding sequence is TGTGCCAGCAGTCATAGACAGGGGGTATACGAGCAGTACTTC.

The CDR3 sequence: CASSAKTVYQETQYF. CDR3 in DNA: TGTGCCAGCTCAGCTAAGACAGTGTACCAAGAGACCCAGTACTTC. The chain has TRBV18 and TRBJ2-5; D possibly corresponds to TRBD1 (5 bases). The germline gives CDR1 KGHSH, CDR2 LQKENI. Trimming took off 5 bases at V and 0 bases at J, with 13 bases between the two ends. The CDR3 is 15 amino acids. The full variable domain, in which reference TRBV18 and TRBJ2-5 provide the parts outside the CDR3, is NAGVMQNPRHLVRRRGQEARLRCSPMKGHSHVYWYRQLPEEGLKFMVYLQKENIIDESGMPKERFSAEFPKEGPSILRIQQVVRGDSAAYFCASSAKTVYQETQYFGPGTRLLVL.

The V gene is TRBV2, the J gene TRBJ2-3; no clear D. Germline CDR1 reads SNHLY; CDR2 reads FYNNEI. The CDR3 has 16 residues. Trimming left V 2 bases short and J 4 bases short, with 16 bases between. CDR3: CASSERRTHHPDTQYF. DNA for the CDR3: TGTGCCAGCAGTGAACGCCGGACCCATCATCCAGATACGCAGTATTTT. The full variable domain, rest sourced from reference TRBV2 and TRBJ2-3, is EPEVTQTPSHQVTQMGQEVILRCVPISNHLYFYWYRQILGQKVEFLVSFYNNEISEKSEIFDDQFSVERPDGSNFTLKIRSTKLEDSAMYFCASSERRTHHPDTQYFGPGTRLTVL.

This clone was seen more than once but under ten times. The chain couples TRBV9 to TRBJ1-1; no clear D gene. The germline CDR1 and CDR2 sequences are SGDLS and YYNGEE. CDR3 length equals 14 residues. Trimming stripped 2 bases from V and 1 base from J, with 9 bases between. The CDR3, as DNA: TGTGCCAGCAGCGTGTCGTTCGAGAACACTGAAGCTTTCTTT. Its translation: CASSVSFENTEAFF.

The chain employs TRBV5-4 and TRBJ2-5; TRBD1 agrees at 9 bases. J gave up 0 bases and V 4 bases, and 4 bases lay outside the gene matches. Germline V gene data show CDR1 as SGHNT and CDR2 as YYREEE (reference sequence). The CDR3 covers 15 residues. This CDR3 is CASSGTGTYQETQYF. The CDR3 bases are TGTGCCAGCAGCGGGACAGGGACCTACCAAGAGACCCAGTACTTC.

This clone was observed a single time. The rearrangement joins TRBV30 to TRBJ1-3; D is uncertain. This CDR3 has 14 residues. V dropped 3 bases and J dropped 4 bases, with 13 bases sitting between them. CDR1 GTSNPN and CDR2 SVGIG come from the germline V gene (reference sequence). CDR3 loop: CAWRDYSSGNTIYF. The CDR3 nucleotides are TGTGCCTGGAGAGACTACTCTTCAGGAAACACCATATATTTT.

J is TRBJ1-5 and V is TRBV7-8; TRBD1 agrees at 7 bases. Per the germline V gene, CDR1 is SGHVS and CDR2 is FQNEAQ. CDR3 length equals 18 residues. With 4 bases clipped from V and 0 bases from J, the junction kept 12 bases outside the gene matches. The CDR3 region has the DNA TGTGCCAGCAGCTCAGGACAGGCAACCATCTATAGCAATCAGCCCCAGCATTTT. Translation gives CASSSGQATIYSNQPQHF.

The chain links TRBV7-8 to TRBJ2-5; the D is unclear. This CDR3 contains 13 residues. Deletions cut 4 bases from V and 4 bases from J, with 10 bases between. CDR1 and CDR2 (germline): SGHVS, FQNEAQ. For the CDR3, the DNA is TGTGCCAGCAGCTCAGGACCCCGAGAGACCCAGTACTTC. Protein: CASSSGPRETQYF.

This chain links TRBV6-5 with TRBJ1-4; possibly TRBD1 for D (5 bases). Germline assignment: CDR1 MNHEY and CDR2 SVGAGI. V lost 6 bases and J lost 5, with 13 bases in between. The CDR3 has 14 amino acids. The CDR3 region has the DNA TGTGCCAGCAGACCCGGGGGGGAGAATGAAAAACTGTTTTTT. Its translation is CASRPGGENEKLFF.

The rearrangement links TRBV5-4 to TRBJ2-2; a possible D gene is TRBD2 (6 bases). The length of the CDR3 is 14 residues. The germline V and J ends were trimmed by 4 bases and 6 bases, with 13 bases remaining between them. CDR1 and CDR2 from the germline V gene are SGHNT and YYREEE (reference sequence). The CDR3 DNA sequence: TGTGCCAGCAGCCAAGGAGGAGGGGCCGGGGAGCTGTTTTTT. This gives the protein CASSQGGGAGELFF.

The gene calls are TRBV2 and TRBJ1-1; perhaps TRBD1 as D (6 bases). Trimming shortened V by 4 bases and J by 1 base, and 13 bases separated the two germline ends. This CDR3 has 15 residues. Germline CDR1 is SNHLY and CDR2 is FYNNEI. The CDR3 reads CASSARTATNTEAFF. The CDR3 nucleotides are TGTGCCAGCAGTGCTAGGACAGCAACGAACACTGAAGCTTTCTTT.

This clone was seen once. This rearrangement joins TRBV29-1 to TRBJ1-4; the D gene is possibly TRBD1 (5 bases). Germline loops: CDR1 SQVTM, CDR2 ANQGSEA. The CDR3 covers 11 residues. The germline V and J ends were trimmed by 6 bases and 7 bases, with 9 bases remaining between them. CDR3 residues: CSVGVLEKLFF. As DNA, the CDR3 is TGCAGCGTGGGGGTGCTTGAAAAACTGTTTTTT.

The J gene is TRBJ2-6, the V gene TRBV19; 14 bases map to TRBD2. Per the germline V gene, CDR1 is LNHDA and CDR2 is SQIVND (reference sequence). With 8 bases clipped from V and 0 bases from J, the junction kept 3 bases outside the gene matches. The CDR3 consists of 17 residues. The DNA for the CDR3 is TGTGCCAGTGGGACTAGCGGGAGAGGCTCTGGGGCCAACGTCCTGACTTTC. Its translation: CASGTSGRGSGANVLTF.

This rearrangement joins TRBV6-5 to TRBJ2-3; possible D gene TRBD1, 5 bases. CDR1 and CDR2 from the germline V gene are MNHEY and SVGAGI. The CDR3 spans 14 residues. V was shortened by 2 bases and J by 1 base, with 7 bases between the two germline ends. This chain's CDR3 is CASSYETGTDTQYF. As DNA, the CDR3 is TGTGCCAGCAGTTACGAGACAGGCACAGATACGCAGTATTTT.

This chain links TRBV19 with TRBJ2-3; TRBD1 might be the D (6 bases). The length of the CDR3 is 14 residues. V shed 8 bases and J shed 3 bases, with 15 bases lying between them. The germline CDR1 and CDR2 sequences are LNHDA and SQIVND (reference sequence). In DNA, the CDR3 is TGTGCCAGTGGGGACACAGCCGGGACAGATACGCAGTATTTT. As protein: CASGDTAGTDTQYF.